The clone carrying this TCR beta chain was counted only a few times. Measured with immunoSEQ multiplex PCR; TCRdb has only the in-frame clones, and not every one. The data contain around 25,000 clones, 82% of them singletons. V was trimmed by 7 bases and J by 6 bases, leaving 18 bases between them. This CDR3 is 13 amino acids long. CDR1 SQVTM and CDR2 ANQGSEA come from the germline V gene. The data originate from a study of sequential checkpoint blockade in melanoma. Overall study: Patients were randomized 1:1 to nivolumab-then-ipilimumab or ipilimumab-then-nivolumab first-line. Both treatment sequences were followed by maintenance nivolumab.

Noted treatment: randomized to nivolumab then ipilimumab (arm A) or the reverse (arm B). From thawed PBMCs, live CD3+CD8+ cells negative for CD19 and CD56 were sorted. The starting material was CD8+ T cells sorted from blood (inferred from file names), obtained from a patient given nivolumab and ipilimumab in sequence. The chain employs TRBV29-1 and TRBJ1-2, with D perhaps TRBD1 (6 bases). This clonotype was sampled from a human donor with melanoma. CDR3 region: CSALERGGDGYTF. CDR3 nucleotide sequence: TGCAGCGCCCTGGAAAGGGGGGGAGATGGCTACACCTTC.